The entry below describes one TCR beta chain. The data stem from a study of blood T cell repertoires in COVID-19. The overall study: The United States, Italy and Spain provided the acute and convalescent COVID-19 samples. From T cells, B-cell-depleted T cells, or PBMCs came the material, which was cDNA or gDNA.

The CDR3 is made up of 15 amino acids. V lost 4 bases, J lost 6 bases, and 5 bases stayed unmatched. The germline gives CDR1 MNHEY, CDR2 SVGAGI. Authors' processing steps: Amplification with reference gene primers provided the estimates of nucleated cell counts. The table came from immunoSEQ multiplex PCR; TCRdb's copy has only in-frame clones and leaves some out. V, J and clone size derive from that table, while D and trimming were established from the DNA sequence. The data show about 190,000 clones, roughly 90% seen once. This chain connects TRBV6-5 to TRBJ2-1; 11 positions agree with TRBD2. The TCR was taken from a middle-aged man with acute or convalescent COVID-19. Sequencing used peripheral blood. CDR3 sequence: CASSLAGGISNEQFF. CDR3 bases: TGTGCCAGCAGTTTAGCGGGGGGGATTAGCAATGAGCAGTTCTTC.